This TCR beta chain emerged from a study of T cell repertoires in cytomegalovirus infection. This clonotype was counted ten times or more. TCRdb ran MiXCR on the reads and lists one entry per CDR3 protein. Of just over 150,000 distinct CDR3 sequences detected, about a quarter appear once; the ten largest clones hold roughly 9.8%. Sequenced: PBMCs. The source is a human donor in good health (CMV status not recorded). Some clones in this sample may be carry-over from other donors' samples.

CDR3 sequence: CASSTRTGGGKNQPQHF. The CDR3 coding sequence is TGTGCCAGCAGCACCCGGACAGGGGGTGGGAAGAATCAGCCCCAGCATTTT. This rearrangement joins TRBV7-2 to TRBJ1-5, with 10 bases identical to TRBD1. There are 17 residues in the CDR3. The trim removed 5 bases at V and 4 bases at J, leaving 11 bases unmatched. CDR1 and CDR2 from the germline V gene are SGHTA and FQGNSA.